This T cell receptor beta chain was sequenced during a study of T-cell reconstitution after alpha-beta-depleted transplantation in children. Whole-study results and caveats: Several hundred rapidly expanded clones from non-depleted graft cells reportedly supplied alpha-beta T cells about two months post-transplant. At one year after transplant, newly produced T cells mostly accounted for T-cell counts and diversity.

Unique molecular identifiers were incorporated into the prepared TCRbeta library. TCRdb passed the PCR reads through MiXCR, listing each CDR3 protein once. The table shows about 600,000 distinct CDR3 sequences, with 10% to 15% occurring only once. This clonotype was counted only a few times. Its cognate antigen is unknown. Trimming took 5 bases from V and 3 from J; bases not matched to a gene: 12. The CDR3 totals 17 residues. Germline loops: CDR1 SGHDN, CDR2 FVKESK. V is TRBV14 and J is TRBJ2-1; TRBD2 aligns across 8 bases. This specimen was PBMCs, mostly from graft donor cells, taken 360 days after TCRalphabeta/CD19-depleted stem cell transplant. This TCR derives from a male patient under 18 who had a stem cell transplant for acute myeloid leukemia, so the T cells may come from the graft donor. The CDR3 bases are TGTGCCAGCAGCTTTATAGAGCGGGGGACTTACTACAATGAGCAGTTCTTC. Its translation: CASSFIERGTYYNEQFF. The full variable domain, its missing parts supplied by reference TRBV14 and TRBJ2-1, is EAGVTQFPSHSVIEKGQTVTLRCDPISGHDNLYWYRRVMGKEIKFLLHFVKESKQDESGMPNNRFLAERTGGTYSTLKVQPAELEDSGVYFCASSFIERGTYYNEQFFGPGTRLTVL.